This is a list of T cell receptor beta chains from one sample in a study of blood T cell repertoires in COVID-19. Only in-frame clones appear in the TCRdb table, and some are missing; sequencing was by immunoSEQ multiplex PCR. The sample records about 300,000 clones, 85% being singletons. The sequenced sample was peripheral blood. These receptors were collected from a human donor in a cohort sampled during active COVID-19. Each CDR3 is given with its conserved first and last residue. D genes are given only for firm matches.

D gene: NA; V gene: TRBV18; J gene: TRBJ1-1; CDR3 protein: CASSPLPRGNTEAFF
D gene: NA; V gene: TRBV3-1/TRBV3-2; J gene: TRBJ2-3; CDR3 protein: CASSQRQGSTDTQYF
D gene: TRBD2; V gene: TRBV11-2; J gene: TRBJ2-1; CDR3 protein: CASSRLAGVNEQFF
D gene: NA; V gene: TRBV4-1; J gene: TRBJ2-1; CDR3 protein: CASSQGRSAVGEQFF
D gene: TRBD2; V gene: TRBV4-1; J gene: TRBJ2-4; CDR3 protein: CASSPRSGENIQYF
D gene: NA; V gene: TRBV27; J gene: TRBJ1-6; CDR3 protein: CASSSLKSSYNSPLHF
D gene: TRBD2; V gene: TRBV19; J gene: TRBJ2-1; CDR3 protein: CASSKARGLAGLFF
D gene: NA; V gene: TRBV24-1; J gene: TRBJ2-2; CDR3 protein: CATSDPRSGQTGELFF
D gene: TRBD2; V gene: TRBV29-1; J gene: TRBJ2-3; CDR3 protein: CSVRRVAGVDTQYF
D gene: TRBD2; V gene: TRBV27; J gene: TRBJ2-1; CDR3 protein: CASSFRTSGRAGSYNEQFF
D gene: TRBD1; V gene: TRBV7-2; J gene: TRBJ2-7; CDR3 protein: CASSPRQGSSYEQYF
D gene: TRBD1; V gene: TRBV9; J gene: TRBJ1-1; CDR3 protein: CASSVGDRGSGEAFF
D gene: NA; V gene: TRBV19; J gene: TRBJ1-1; CDR3 protein: CASSIGGGDTEAFF
D gene: NA; V gene: TRBV6-6; J gene: TRBJ2-1; CDR3 protein: CASTRTPSYNEQFF
D gene: TRBD2; V gene: TRBV19; J gene: TRBJ2-7; CDR3 protein: CASSKGLDFEQYF
D gene: NA; V gene: TRBV5-1; J gene: TRBJ2-7; CDR3 protein: CASSPTAGSGEQYF
D gene: NA; V gene: TRBV3-1/TRBV3-2; J gene: TRBJ1-6; CDR3 protein: CASSQESWGGVSPLHF
D gene: NA; V gene: TRBV6-5; J gene: TRBJ1-6; CDR3 protein: CASTQGALTPLHF
D gene: NA; V gene: TRBV7-3; J gene: TRBJ2-2; CDR3 protein: CASSLQTPPGELFF
D gene: TRBD2; V gene: TRBV5-1; J gene: TRBJ2-7; CDR3 protein: CASSLFTSGSSNEQYF
D gene: NA; V gene: TRBV2; J gene: TRBJ2-2; CDR3 protein: CASSWTNTGELFF
D gene: NA; V gene: TRBV19; J gene: TRBJ1-1; CDR3 protein: CASSHRNTEAFF
D gene: NA; V gene: TRBV29-1; J gene: TRBJ2-1; CDR3 protein: CSVDSPIYNEQFF
D gene: TRBD1; V gene: TRBV3-1/TRBV3-2; J gene: TRBJ2-7; CDR3 protein: CASSPGQMPYEQYF
D gene: NA; V gene: TRBV28; J gene: TRBJ2-7; CDR3 protein: CASSLTDYEQYF
D gene: TRBD2; V gene: TRBV5-5; J gene: TRBJ2-2; CDR3 protein: CASSLRLAGKTGELFF
D gene: NA; V gene: TRBV4-2; J gene: TRBJ1-2; CDR3 protein: CASSQENQRNYGYTF
D gene: NA; V gene: TRBV5-4; J gene: TRBJ2-7; CDR3 protein: CASSSPSVYEQYF
D gene: NA; V gene: TRBV4-3; J gene: TRBJ2-7; CDR3 protein: CASSQERRGSLYEQYF
D gene: TRBD1; V gene: TRBV29-1; J gene: TRBJ2-1; CDR3 protein: CSVPVGQSQFF
D gene: TRBD1; V gene: TRBV18; J gene: TRBJ2-7; CDR3 protein: CASSPPGQPYEQYF
D gene: NA; V gene: TRBV6-5; J gene: TRBJ2-2; CDR3 protein: CASSATGNTGELFF
D gene: NA; V gene: TRBV7-9; J gene: TRBJ2-5; CDR3 protein: CASSLDILQETQYF
D gene: NA; V gene: TRBV4-1; J gene: TRBJ1-3; CDR3 protein: CASSQPGAGSGNTIYF
D gene: NA; V gene: TRBV28; J gene: TRBJ1-2; CDR3 protein: CASSNQAFYGYTF
D gene: NA; V gene: TRBV19; J gene: TRBJ1-2; CDR3 protein: CASSISLQPGIYGYTF
D gene: TRBD1; V gene: TRBV11-2; J gene: TRBJ2-7; CDR3 protein: CASSLAPGQGDLSF
D gene: NA; V gene: TRBV28; J gene: TRBJ1-5; CDR3 protein: CASSLGAISNQPQHF
D gene: NA; V gene: TRBV10-3; J gene: TRBJ2-1; CDR3 protein: CAISESGLPKGYNEQFF
D gene: NA; V gene: TRBV19; J gene: TRBJ2-4; CDR3 protein: CASSLTRDFGNIQYF
D gene: TRBD1; V gene: TRBV25-1; J gene: TRBJ1-2; CDR3 protein: CASSEANRGNYGYTF
D gene: NA; V gene: TRBV3-1/TRBV3-2; J gene: TRBJ2-7; CDR3 protein: CASSQGGIRNEQYF
D gene: TRBD1; V gene: TRBV7-9; J gene: TRBJ2-3; CDR3 protein: CASSLRGQAVDTQYF
D gene: TRBD2; V gene: TRBV10-3; J gene: TRBJ2-3; CDR3 protein: CAISAGADTQYF
D gene: NA; V gene: TRBV7-7; J gene: TRBJ2-7; CDR3 protein: CASSRGRLELCYEQYF
D gene: TRBD2; V gene: TRBV27; J gene: TRBJ2-1; CDR3 protein: CASSPTRLASYNEQFF
D gene: TRBD1; V gene: TRBV19; J gene: TRBJ1-2; CDR3 protein: CASSNPWQGAYGYTF
D gene: NA; V gene: TRBV14; J gene: TRBJ2-5; CDR3 protein: CASSQDRIAETQYF
D gene: NA; V gene: TRBV3-1/TRBV3-2; J gene: TRBJ1-5; CDR3 protein: CASSQGQGQPQHF
D gene: TRBD1; V gene: TRBV5-1; J gene: TRBJ2-3; CDR3 protein: CASSYGQGGDTQYF
D gene: TRBD2; V gene: TRBV7-9; J gene: TRBJ2-2; CDR3 protein: CASSHGLAGGELFF
D gene: NA; V gene: TRBV2; J gene: TRBJ2-7; CDR3 protein: CASSLSYEQYF
D gene: TRBD1; V gene: TRBV5-1; J gene: TRBJ2-7; CDR3 protein: CASRWTGEGYEQYF
D gene: NA; V gene: TRBV2; J gene: TRBJ1-2; CDR3 protein: CASSSNGGRANYGYTF